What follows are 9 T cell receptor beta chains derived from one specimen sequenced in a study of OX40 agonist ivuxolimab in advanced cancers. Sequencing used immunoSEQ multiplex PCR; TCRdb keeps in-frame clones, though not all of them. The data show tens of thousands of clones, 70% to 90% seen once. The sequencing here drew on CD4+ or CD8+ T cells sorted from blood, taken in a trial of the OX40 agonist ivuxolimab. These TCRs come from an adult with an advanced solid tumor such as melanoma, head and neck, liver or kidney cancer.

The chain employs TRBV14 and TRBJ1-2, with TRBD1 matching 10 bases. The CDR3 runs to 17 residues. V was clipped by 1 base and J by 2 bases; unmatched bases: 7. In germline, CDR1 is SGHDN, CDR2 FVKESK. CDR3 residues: CASSQGQGARGNYGYTF. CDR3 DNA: TGTGCCAGCAGCCAAGGACAGGGGGCAAGGGGAAACTATGGCTACACCTTC.

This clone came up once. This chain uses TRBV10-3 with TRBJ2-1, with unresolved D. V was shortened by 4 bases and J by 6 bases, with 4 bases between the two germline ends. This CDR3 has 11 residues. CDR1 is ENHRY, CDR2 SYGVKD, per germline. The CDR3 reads CAISVTNEQFF. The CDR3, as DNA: TGTGCCATCAGTGTTACCAATGAGCAGTTCTTC.

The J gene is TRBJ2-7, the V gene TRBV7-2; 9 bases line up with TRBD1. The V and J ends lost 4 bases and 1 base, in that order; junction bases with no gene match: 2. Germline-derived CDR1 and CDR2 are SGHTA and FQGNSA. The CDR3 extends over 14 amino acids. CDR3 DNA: TGTGCCAGCAGCTCTGGGACAGGGTCCTACGAGCAGTACTTC. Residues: CASSSGTGSYEQYF.

The CDR3 is CASMGAGDRRYNEQFF. As DNA, the CDR3 is TGTGCCAGTATGGGGGCGGGGGACCGCCGGTATAATGAGCAGTTCTTC. The chain is built from TRBV19 and TRBJ2-1, with D tentatively TRBD2 (7 bases). Trimming removed 7 bases at V and 7 bases at J, with 23 bases between. This CDR3 has 16 amino acids. The germline V gene has CDR1 LNHDA and CDR2 SQIVND (reference sequence). Full variable domain (remainder filled in from reference TRBV19 and TRBJ2-1): DGGITQSPKYLFRKEGQNVTLSCEQNLNHDAMYWYRQDPGQGLRLIYYSQIVNDFQKGDIAEGYSVSREKKESFPLTVTSAQKNPTAFYLCASMGAGDRRYNEQFFGPGTRLTVL.

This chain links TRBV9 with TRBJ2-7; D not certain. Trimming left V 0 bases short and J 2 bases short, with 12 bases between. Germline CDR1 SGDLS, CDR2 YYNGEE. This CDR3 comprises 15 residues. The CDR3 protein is CASSVGQLGTYEQYF. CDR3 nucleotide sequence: TGTGCCAGCAGCGTAGGCCAGTTGGGCACCTACGAGCAGTACTTC.

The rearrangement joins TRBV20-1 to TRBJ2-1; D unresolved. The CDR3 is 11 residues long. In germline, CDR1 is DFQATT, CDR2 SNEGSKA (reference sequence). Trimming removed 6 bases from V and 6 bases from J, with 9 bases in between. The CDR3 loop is CSAVGSNEQFF. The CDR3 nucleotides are TGCAGTGCAGTAGGATCCAATGAGCAGTTCTTC.

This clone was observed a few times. The CDR3 sequence: CASSLGLPQYF. The CDR3 DNA follows: TGTGCCAGCAGCTTGGGGTTACCGCAGTATTTT. The V and J genes are TRBV5-6 and TRBJ2-3; D gene uncertain. The V end was cut by 0 bases, the J end by 10 bases, with 6 bases between. This CDR3 comprises 11 residues. The germline V gene has CDR1 SGHDT and CDR2 YYEEEE.

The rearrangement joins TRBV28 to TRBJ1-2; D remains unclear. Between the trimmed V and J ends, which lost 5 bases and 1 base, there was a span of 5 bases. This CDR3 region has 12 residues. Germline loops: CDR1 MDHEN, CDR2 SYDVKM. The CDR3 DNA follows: TGTGCCAGCAGTACCGGTAACTATGGCTACACCTTC. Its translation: CASSTGNYGYTF.

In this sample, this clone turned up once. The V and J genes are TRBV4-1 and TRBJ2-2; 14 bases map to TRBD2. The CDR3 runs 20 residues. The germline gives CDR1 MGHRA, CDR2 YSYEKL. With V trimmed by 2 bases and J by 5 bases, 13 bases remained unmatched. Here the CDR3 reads CASSQKTSGGAGGGTGELFF. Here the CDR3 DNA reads TGCGCCAGCAGCCAAAAGACTAGCGGGGGGGCCGGTGGAGGGACCGGGGAGCTGTTTTTT.